This TCR beta chain was observed in a study of T cell changes during pregnancy in multiple sclerosis. The CDR3 covers 15 residues. Trimming took off 5 bases at V and 6 bases at J, with 16 bases between the two ends. Germline assignment: CDR1 SGHTA and CDR2 FQGNSA. Some clones are missing from TCRdb's copy, which holds only in-frame ones; the method was immunoSEQ multiplex PCR. The data hold over 10,000 clones, with about 94% observed a single time. Material: CD4+ T cells from peripheral blood mononuclear cells, obtained before pregnancy. The chain joins TRBV7-2 to TRBJ1-4, with D possibly matching TRBD1 (5 bases). The clonotype was recovered from a female donor with multiple sclerosis, enrolled in a pregnancy study. The CDR3 sequence is CASSRAGRMHEKLFF. CDR3 DNA: TGTGCCAGCAGCCGGGCGGGACGGATGCATGAAAAACTGTTTTTT.